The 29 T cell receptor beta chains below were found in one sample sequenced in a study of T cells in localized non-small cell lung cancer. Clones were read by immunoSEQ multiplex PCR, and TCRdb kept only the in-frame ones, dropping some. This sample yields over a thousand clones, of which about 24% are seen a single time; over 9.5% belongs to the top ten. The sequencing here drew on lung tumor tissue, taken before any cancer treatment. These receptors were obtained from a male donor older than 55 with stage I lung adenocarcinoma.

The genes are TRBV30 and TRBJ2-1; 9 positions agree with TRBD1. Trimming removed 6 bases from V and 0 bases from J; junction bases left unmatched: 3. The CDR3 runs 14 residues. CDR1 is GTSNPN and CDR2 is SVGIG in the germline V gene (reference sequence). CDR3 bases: TGTGCCTGTGAGGGACAGGGCTCCTACAATGAGCAGTTCTTC. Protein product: CACEGQGSYNEQFF.

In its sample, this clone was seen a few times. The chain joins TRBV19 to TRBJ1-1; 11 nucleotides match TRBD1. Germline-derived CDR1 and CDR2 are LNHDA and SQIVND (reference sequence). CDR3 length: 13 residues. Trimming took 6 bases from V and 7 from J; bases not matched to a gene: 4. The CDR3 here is CASRTGQGVEAFF. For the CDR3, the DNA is TGTGCCAGTAGGACGGGACAGGGGGTTGAAGCTTTCTTT.

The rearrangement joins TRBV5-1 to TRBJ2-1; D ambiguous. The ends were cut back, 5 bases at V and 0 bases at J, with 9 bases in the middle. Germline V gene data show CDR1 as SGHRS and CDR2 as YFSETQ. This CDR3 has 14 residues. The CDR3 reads CASRKGYSYNEQFF. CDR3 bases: TGCGCCAGCAGAAAGGGTTACTCCTACAATGAGCAGTTCTTC.

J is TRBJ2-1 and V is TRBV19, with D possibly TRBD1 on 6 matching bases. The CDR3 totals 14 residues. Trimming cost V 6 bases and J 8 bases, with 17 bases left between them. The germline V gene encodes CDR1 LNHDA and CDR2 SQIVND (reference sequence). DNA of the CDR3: TGTGCCAGTAGACTACGGGACACATTGGATGAGCAGTTCTTC. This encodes CASRLRDTLDEQFF.

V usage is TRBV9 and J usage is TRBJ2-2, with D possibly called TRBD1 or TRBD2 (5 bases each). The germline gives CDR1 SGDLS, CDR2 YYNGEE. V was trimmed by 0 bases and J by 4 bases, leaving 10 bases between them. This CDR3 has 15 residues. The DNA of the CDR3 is TGTGCCAGCAGCGTAGGGACTCAGGGCACCGGGGAGCTGTTTTTT. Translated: CASSVGTQGTGELFF. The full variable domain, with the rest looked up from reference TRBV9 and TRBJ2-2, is DSGVTQTPKHLITATGQRVTLRCSPRSGDLSVYWYQQSLDQGLQFLIQYYNGEERAKGNILERFSAQQFPDLHSELNLSSLELGDSALYFCASSVGTQGTGELFFGEGSRLTVL.

In DNA form, the CDR3 reads TGTGCCAGTAGTAGGGGGATCGCAAACATTCAGTACTTC. As protein: CASSRGIANIQYF. This chain joins TRBV19 and TRBJ2-4; D is possibly TRBD1 or TRBD2 (5 bases each). The length of the CDR3 is 13 residues. Germline loops: CDR1 LNHDA, CDR2 SQIVND (reference sequence). Trimming stripped 4 bases from V and 6 bases from J, with 10 bases between.

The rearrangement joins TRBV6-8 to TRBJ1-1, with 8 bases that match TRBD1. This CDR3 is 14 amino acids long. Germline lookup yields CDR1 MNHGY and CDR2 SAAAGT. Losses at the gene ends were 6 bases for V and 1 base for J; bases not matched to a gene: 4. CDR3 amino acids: CASRLQGENTEAFF. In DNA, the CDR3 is TGTGCCAGCAGACTACAGGGGGAGAACACTGAAGCTTTCTTT.

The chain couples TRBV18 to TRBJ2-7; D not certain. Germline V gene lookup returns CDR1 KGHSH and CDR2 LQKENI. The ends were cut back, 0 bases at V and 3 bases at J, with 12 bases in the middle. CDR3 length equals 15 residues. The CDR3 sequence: CASSPPIARGYEQYV. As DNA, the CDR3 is TGTGCCAGCTCACCACCGATAGCCCGAGGCTACGAGCAGTACGTC.

The CDR3 DNA sequence: TGTGCCATCAGTGAGGGACAGGACACAGATACGCAGTATTTT. This translates into CAISEGQDTDTQYF. The chain uses TRBV10-3 and TRBJ2-3, with 7 bases fitting TRBD1. This CDR3 comprises 14 residues. V was pared by 2 bases and J by 2 bases, with 1 base of the junction left unmatched. CDR1 is ENHRY, CDR2 SYGVKD, per germline.

The DNA of the CDR3 is TGTGCCAGCAGCTTAGGGGTTCAGGGGGTTGCCATTCAGTACTTC. Amino acids: CASSLGVQGVAIQYF. The chain links TRBV11-3 to TRBJ2-4; the match to TRBD1 covers 7 bases. Losses at the gene ends were 1 base for V and 9 bases for J; bases not matched to a gene: 9. The CDR3 has 15 amino acids. The V gene's germline CDR1 is SGHNT and CDR2 YENEEA. The variable domain in full, completed from reference TRBV11-3 and TRBJ2-4, reads EAGVVQSPRYKIIEKKQPVAFWCNPISGHNTLYWYLQNLGQGPELLIRYENEEAVDDSQLPKDRFSAERLKGVDSTLKIQPAELGDSAVYLCASSLGVQGVAIQYFGAGTRLSVL.

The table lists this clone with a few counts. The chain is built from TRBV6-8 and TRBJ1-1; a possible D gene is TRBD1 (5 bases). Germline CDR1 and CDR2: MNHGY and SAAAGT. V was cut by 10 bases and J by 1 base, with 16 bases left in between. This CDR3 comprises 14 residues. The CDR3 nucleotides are TGTGCCATCAGACCCGCCGGGACGAACACTGAAGCTTTCTTT. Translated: CAIRPAGTNTEAFF.

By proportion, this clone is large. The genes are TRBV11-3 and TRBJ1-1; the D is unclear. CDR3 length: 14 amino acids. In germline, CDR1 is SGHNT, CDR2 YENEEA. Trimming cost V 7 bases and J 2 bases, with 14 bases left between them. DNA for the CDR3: TGTGCCAGCATCGACCTCGGTGGTAACACTGAAGCTTTCTTT. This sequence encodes CASIDLGGNTEAFF.

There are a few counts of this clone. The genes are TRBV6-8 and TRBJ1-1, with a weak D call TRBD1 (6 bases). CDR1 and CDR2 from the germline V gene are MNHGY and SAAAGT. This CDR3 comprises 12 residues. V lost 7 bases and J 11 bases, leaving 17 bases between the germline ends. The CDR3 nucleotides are TGTGCCAGCACCGGGATCCAGGGGCGGGCTTTCTTT. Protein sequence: CASTGIQGRAFF.

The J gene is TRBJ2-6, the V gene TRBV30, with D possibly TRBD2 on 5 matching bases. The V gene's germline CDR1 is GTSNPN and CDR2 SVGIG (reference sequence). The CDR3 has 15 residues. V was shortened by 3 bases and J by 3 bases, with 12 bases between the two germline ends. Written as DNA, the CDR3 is TGTGCCTGGAGCGAGTACGGAGGTGGGGCCAACGTCCTGACTTTC. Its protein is CAWSEYGGGANVLTF.

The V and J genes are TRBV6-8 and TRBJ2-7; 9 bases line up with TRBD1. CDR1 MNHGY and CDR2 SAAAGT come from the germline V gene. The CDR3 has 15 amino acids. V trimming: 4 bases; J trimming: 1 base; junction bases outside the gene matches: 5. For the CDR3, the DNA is TGTGCCAGCAGTTCACAGGGGGCGCGTTCCTACGAGCAGTACTTC. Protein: CASSSQGARSYEQYF.

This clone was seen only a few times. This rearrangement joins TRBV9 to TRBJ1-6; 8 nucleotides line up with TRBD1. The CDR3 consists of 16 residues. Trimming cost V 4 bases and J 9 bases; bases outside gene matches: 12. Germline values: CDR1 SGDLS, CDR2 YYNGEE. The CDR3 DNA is TGTGCCAGCAGCCCCTTAGGTGACAGGGGAGCTTCACCCCTCCACTTT. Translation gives CASSPLGDRGASPLHF.

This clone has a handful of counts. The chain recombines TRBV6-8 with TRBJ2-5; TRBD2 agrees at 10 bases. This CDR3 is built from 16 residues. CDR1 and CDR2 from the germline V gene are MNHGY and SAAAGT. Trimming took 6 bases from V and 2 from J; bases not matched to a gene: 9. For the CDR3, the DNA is TGTGCCAGCAGGGGCCAGAAGCGGGGGGGGCAAGAGACCCAGTACTTC. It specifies CASRGQKRGGQETQYF.

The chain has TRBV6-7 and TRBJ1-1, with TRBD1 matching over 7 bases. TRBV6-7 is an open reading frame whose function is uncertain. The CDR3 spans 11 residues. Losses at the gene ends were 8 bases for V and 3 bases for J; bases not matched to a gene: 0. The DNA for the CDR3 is TGTGCCAGCGGGACAGACACTGAAGCTTTCTTT. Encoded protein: CASGTDTEAFF.

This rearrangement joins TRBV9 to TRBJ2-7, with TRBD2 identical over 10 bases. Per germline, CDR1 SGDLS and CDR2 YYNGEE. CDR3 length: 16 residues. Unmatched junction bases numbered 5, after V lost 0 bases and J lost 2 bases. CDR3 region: CASSVDPSGRAYEQYF. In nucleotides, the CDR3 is TGTGCCAGCAGCGTAGATCCCAGCGGGAGGGCCTACGAGCAGTACTTC.

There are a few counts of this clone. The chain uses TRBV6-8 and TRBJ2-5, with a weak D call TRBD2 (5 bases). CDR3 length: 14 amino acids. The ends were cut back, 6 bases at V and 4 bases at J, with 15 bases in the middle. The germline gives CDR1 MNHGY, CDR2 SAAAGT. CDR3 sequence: CASSLTLGGETQYF. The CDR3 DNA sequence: TGTGCCAGCAGCCTAACACTAGGCGGAGAGACCCAGTACTTC.

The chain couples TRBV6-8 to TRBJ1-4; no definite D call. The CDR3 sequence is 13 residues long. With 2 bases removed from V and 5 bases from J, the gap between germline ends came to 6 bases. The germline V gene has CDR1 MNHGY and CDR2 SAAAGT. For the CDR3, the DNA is TGTGCCAGCAGTTACGCCAGAAATGAAAAACTGTTTTTT. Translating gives CASSYARNEKLFF.

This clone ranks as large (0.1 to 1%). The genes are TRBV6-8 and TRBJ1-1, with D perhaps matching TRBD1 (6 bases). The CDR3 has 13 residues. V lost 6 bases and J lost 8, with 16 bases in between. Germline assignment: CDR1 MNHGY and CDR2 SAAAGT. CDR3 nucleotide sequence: TGTGCCAGCAGGGTGGGACAATGGGGAGAAGCTTTCTTT. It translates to CASRVGQWGEAFF.

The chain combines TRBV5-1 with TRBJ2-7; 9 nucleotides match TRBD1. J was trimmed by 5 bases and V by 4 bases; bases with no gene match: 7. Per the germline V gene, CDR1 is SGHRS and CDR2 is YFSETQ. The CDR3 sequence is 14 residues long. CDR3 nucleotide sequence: TGCGCCAGCAGCAAAGGACAGGGGATCCACGAGCAGTACTTC. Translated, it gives CASSKGQGIHEQYF.

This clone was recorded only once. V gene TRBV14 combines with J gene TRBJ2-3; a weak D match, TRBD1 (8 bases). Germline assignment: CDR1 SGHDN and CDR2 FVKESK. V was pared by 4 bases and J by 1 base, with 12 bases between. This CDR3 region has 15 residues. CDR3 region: CASSLQGGGTDTQYF. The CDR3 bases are TGTGCCAGCAGCCTACAGGGGGGGGGCACAGATACGCAGTATTTT.

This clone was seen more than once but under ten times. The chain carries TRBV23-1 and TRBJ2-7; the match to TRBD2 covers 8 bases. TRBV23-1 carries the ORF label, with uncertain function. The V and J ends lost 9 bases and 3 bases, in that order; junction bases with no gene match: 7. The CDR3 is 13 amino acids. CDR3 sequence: CASRLARGYEQYF. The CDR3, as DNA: TGCGCCAGTCGACTAGCGAGAGGCTACGAGCAGTACTTC.

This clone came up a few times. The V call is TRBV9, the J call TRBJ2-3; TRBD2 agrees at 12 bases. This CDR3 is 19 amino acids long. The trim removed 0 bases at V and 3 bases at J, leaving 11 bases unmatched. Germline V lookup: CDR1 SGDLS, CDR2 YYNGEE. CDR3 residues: CASSVVGLTSGGTTDTQYF. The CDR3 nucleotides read TGTGCCAGCAGCGTAGTGGGCCTTACTAGCGGGGGGACGACAGATACGCAGTATTTT.

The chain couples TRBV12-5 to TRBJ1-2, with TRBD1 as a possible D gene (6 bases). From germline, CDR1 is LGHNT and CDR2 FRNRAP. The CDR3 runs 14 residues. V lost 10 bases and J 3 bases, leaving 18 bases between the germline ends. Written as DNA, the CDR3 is TGTGCTATCGCCCGTCCACAGGGCTACTATGGCTACACCTTC. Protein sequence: CAIARPQGYYGYTF.

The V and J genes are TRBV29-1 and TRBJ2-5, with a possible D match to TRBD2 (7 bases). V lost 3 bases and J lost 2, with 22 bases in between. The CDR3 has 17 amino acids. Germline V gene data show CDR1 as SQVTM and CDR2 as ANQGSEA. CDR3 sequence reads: CSVDPLGGGREQETQYF. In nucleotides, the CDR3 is TGCAGCGTTGATCCCCTTGGAGGGGGGCGGGAGCAAGAGACCCAGTACTTC.

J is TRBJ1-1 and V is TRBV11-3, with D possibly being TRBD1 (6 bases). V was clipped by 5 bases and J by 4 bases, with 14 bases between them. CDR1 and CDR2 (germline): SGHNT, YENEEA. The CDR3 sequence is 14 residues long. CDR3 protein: CASSPGHLGTEAFF. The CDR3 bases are TGTGCCAGCAGCCCGGGACACCTGGGCACTGAAGCTTTCTTT.